This record looks at one T cell receptor (beta chain) sequence and its context. V was pared by 4 bases and J by 14 bases, with 7 bases of the junction left unmatched. The CDR3 covers 12 residues. Germline assignment: CDR1 MNHEY and CDR2 SMNVEV (reference sequence). This sample stems from a study of technical replicates of blood from a few donors. Data came from immunoSEQ multiplex PCR; TCRdb stores just in-frame clones and leaves some out. The profile shows some 56,000 clones, over 90% of them singletons. Material for sequencing was PBMCs. The chain recombines TRBV27 with TRBJ2-3, with TRBD2 matching over 9 bases. The source of this sequence is a human donor in good health. Some clones in this sample may be carry-over from other donors' samples. This chain's CDR3 is CASSSLAGPGYF. DNA of the CDR3: TGTGCCAGCAGTTCTCTAGCGGGACCGGGGTATTTT.